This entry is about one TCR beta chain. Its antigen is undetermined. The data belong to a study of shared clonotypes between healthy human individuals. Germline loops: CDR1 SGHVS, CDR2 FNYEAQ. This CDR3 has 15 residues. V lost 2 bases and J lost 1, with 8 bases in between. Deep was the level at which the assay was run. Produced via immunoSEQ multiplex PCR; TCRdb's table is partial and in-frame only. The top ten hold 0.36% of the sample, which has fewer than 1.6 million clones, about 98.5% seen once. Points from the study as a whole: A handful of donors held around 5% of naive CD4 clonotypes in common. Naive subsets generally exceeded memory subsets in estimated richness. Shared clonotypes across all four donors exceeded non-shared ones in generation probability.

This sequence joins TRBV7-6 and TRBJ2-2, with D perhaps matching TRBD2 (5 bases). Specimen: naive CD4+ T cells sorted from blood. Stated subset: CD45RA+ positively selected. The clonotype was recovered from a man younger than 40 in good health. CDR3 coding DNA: TGTGCCAGCAGCTTAATAAGCGGGAACACCGGGGAGCTGTTTTTT. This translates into CASSLISGNTGELFF.